This TCR beta chain stems from a study of blood T cell repertoires in COVID-19. Study details: Collection of acute and convalescent COVID-19 samples took place in the United States, Italy and Spain.

Original analysis: Estimation of nucleated cell counts was performed using reference gene primer amplification. Sequencing used immunoSEQ multiplex PCR; TCRdb keeps in-frame clones, though not all of them. D and trimming were read from the DNA, whereas the V and J calls and clone size are those reported in that table. The data contain 200,000 to 300,000 clones, approximately 89% of them singletons. The ends lost 4 bases at V and 2 bases at J; junction bases unmatched: 6. The CDR3 loop spans 16 amino acids. The germline CDR1 and CDR2 sequences are SGHNT and YYREEE (reference sequence). The chain links TRBV5-4 to TRBJ2-5, with 12 bases that match TRBD2. Sample: peripheral blood. The receptor was derived from a woman aged 50 to 65 with acute or convalescent COVID-19. CDR3 amino acids: CASSHPGLAGQETQYF. CDR3 nucleotide sequence: TGTGCCAGCAGCCATCCGGGACTAGCGGGTCAAGAGACCCAGTACTTC.